The clone carrying this TCR beta chain was found a few times. The record originates from a study of OX40 agonist ivuxolimab in advanced cancers. V lost 4 bases and J lost 9, with 18 bases in between. CDR1 is SGHDT and CDR2 is YYEEEE in the germline V gene. The CDR3 is 14 amino acids. The table came from immunoSEQ multiplex PCR; TCRdb's copy has only in-frame clones and leaves some out. The table shows 35,000 to 50,000 clones, with about 81% occurring only once. This sequence originates from an adult with an advanced solid tumor such as melanoma, head and neck, liver or kidney cancer. This rearrangement joins TRBV5-6 to TRBJ2-3; tentative D call: TRBD1 (6 bases). Sequencing used CD4+ or CD8+ T cells sorted from blood, obtained in a trial of the OX40 agonist ivuxolimab. CDR3 in DNA: TGTGCCAGCAGCAGCATCACAGGGTGGTTGACGCAGTATTTT. It is translated as CASSSITGWLTQYF.